Many counts were recorded for the clone carrying this T cell receptor beta chain. Antigen specificity is unknown. This record belongs to a study of T cells in Graves' hyperthyroidism and ophthalmopathy. Trimming pared 4 bases from V and 3 bases from J, leaving 32 bases between. The CDR3 sequence is 21 residues long. Germline loops: CDR1 SGHRS, CDR2 YFSETQ. Clinical symptoms, serum thyroxine and TRAb, thyroid ultrasound and orbital computed tomography together formed the diagnostic basis. There were TCR beta CDR3 regions amplified from RNA transcripts. HTBI primers were used for first-round RT-PCR of the TCR CDR3. TCRdb processed the multiplex PCR reads anew with MiXCR; each CDR3 protein has one entry. The table includes under 400,000 distinct CDR3 sequences, about 13% detected once. Notes on the study in general: In blood, most of the thyroid clonotypes expanded above 0.001 were also present. The model made its ophthalmopathy prediction, and onset followed a median around six months later.

This chain joins TRBV5-1 and TRBJ2-1, with D perhaps assigned TRBD1 or TRBD2 (8 bases each). The source material was blood. The clonotype was recovered from a woman aged 18 to 35 with Graves' hyperthyroidism. The CDR3 loop reads CASSPGGPGLVVLKNYNEQFF. DNA for the CDR3: TGCGCCAGCAGCCCAGGGGGCCCGGGACTAGTAGTCCTAAAAAACTACAATGAGCAGTTCTTC.